This entry is about one T cell receptor (beta chain). Trimming removed 6 bases at V and 1 base at J, with 7 bases between. The V gene's germline CDR1 is MNHNY and CDR2 SVGAGI (reference sequence). The CDR3 has 12 amino acids. Measured with immunoSEQ multiplex PCR; TCRdb has only the in-frame clones, and not every one. Of under 80,000 clones in the sample, 90% to 95% were seen once. This sample is part of a study of technical replicates of blood from a few donors. The rearrangement links TRBV6-6 to TRBJ2-7; TRBD1 is a possible D gene (5 bases). The sample comprised T cells isolated from PBMCs. This receptor was taken from a human donor in good health. CDR3 in amino acids: CASSPGSYEQYF. The CDR3 DNA follows: TGTGCCAGCAGCCCAGGGTCCTACGAGCAGTACTTC.